The 19 T cell receptor beta chains below come from one sample, sequenced in a study of blood T cell repertoires in COVID-19. Libraries were prepared by immunoSEQ multiplex PCR; TCRdb keeps only in-frame clonotypes and omits some of them. The repertoire holds 69,000 or so clones, 70% to 90% seen once, with 4.8% in the top ten. Sequencing was performed on peripheral blood. The receptor set was obtained from a woman of 80 years or more with active or convalescent COVID-19.

The chain couples TRBV5-1 to TRBJ2-5; maybe TRBD2 (6 bases). V was cut by 4 bases and J by 9 bases, with 13 bases left in between. The CDR3 runs 12 residues. Germline V gene data show CDR1 as SGHRS and CDR2 as YFSETQ. The CDR3 nucleotides are TGCGCCAGCAGCCCTCAAGGCGGGGCCCAGTACTTC. This codes for CASSPQGGAQYF. The full variable domain, with the rest looked up from reference TRBV5-1 and TRBJ2-5, is KAGVTQTPRYLIKTRGQQVTLSCSPISGHRSVSWYQQTPGQGLQFLFEYFSETQRNKGNFPGRFSGRQFSNSRSEMNVSTLELGDSALYLCASSPQGGAQYFGPGTRLLVL.

This sequence joins TRBV7-2 and TRBJ1-1; D possibly corresponds to TRBD1 (5 bases). Germline V gene sequence: CDR1 SGHTA, CDR2 FQGNSA. This CDR3 is 13 amino acids long. Trimming left V 5 bases short and J 0 bases short, with 7 bases between. CDR3 residues: CASSRDLNTEAFF. DNA for the CDR3: TGTGCCAGCAGCCGGGACTTGAACACTGAAGCTTTCTTT.

This clone was picked up a small number of times. This sequence joins TRBV19 and TRBJ1-5, with D unclear. This CDR3 region has 13 residues. V gave up 8 bases and J gave up 3 bases, with 11 bases separating them. Germline V gene sequence: CDR1 LNHDA, CDR2 SQIVND (reference sequence). The CDR3 loop reads CASAGSVNQPQHF. CDR3 sequence (DNA): TGTGCCAGTGCGGGGTCAGTCAATCAGCCCCAGCATTTT.

In its sample, this clone was seen a few times. The chain links TRBV19 to TRBJ1-4, with TRBD1 matching over 12 bases. V was clipped by 5 bases and J by 5 bases; unmatched bases: 15. Germline assignment: CDR1 LNHDA and CDR2 SQIVND (reference sequence). The CDR3 covers 19 residues. CDR3: CASSPNSGTGGGPNEKLFF. DNA for the CDR3: TGTGCCAGTAGTCCAAATTCCGGGACAGGGGGCGGCCCCAATGAAAAACTGTTTTTT.

The chain couples TRBV5-3 to TRBJ2-5; the match to TRBD2 covers 11 bases. TRBV5-3 is filed as an ORF, its function uncertain. Trimming removed 4 bases from V and 10 bases from J; junction bases left unmatched: 12. This CDR3 is 15 amino acids long. The CDR3 loop is CARSRSGGDPVDQYF. The DNA for the CDR3 is TGTGCCAGAAGCCGTAGCGGGGGGGATCCTGTTGACCAGTACTTC.

This clone was observed once. The V gene is TRBV4-2, the J gene TRBJ2-5; D gene uncertain. V was cut by 1 base and J by 1 base, with 4 bases left in between. The CDR3 sequence is 13 residues long. Germline loops: CDR1 LGHNA, CDR2 YNFKEQ. The CDR3 reads CASSQVSQETQYF. CDR3 coding DNA: TGTGCCAGCAGCCAAGTCTCCCAAGAGACCCAGTACTTC.

This sequence joins TRBV4-3 and TRBJ2-5; D is perhaps TRBD2 (5 bases). Trimming shortened V by 1 base and J by 5 bases, and 14 bases separated the two germline ends. The CDR3 spans 15 residues. Germline V gives CDR1 LGHNA, CDR2 YSLEER. The CDR3 reads CASSQGWESRETQYF. Written as DNA, the CDR3 is TGCGCCAGCAGCCAAGGTTGGGAGAGCCGTGAGACCCAGTACTTC.

The chain links TRBV19 to TRBJ1-1; 9 bases agree with TRBD1. Germline V gene data show CDR1 as LNHDA and CDR2 as SQIVND (reference sequence). The V segment lost 6 bases and the J segment 0 bases; nucleotides outside the gene matches: 5. The CDR3 is made up of 15 amino acids. The CDR3, as DNA: TGTGCCAGTAGCCCGGGACAGGGATTGAACACTGAAGCTTTCTTT. Its translation is CASSPGQGLNTEAFF.

The chain combines TRBV12-5 with TRBJ2-1, with 15 bases aligning to TRBD2. Looked up from germline, CDR1 is LGHNT and CDR2 is FRNRAP. This CDR3 has 22 residues. The V and J ends lost 4 bases and 0 bases, in that order; junction bases with no gene match: 16. For the CDR3, the DNA is TGTGCTAGTGGTTCAGCCCTAAAAACCGGGACTAGCGGGAGGAGCTCCTACAATGAGCAGTTCTTC. This codes for CASGSALKTGTSGRSSYNEQFF.

The chain is built from TRBV15 and TRBJ1-5; TRBD1 aligns across 7 bases. The V and J ends lost 6 bases and 3 bases, in that order; junction bases with no gene match: 5. Germline V gene sequence: CDR1 LNHNV, CDR2 YYDKDF (reference sequence). The CDR3 consists of 14 residues. CDR3 residues: CATSTGQHNQPQHF. The DNA of the CDR3 is TGTGCCACCAGTACGGGACAGCACAATCAGCCCCAGCATTTT.

The chain is built from TRBV19 and TRBJ2-6; maybe TRBD2 (6 bases). V gave up 5 bases and J gave up 2 bases, with 13 bases separating them. CDR1 LNHDA and CDR2 SQIVND come from the germline V gene (reference sequence). The CDR3 has 16 residues. Here the CDR3 reads CASSPQGLTGANVLTF. The DNA of the CDR3 is TGTGCCAGTAGTCCCCAAGGACTAACTGGGGCCAACGTCCTGACTTTC.

This clone was detected only a few times. The CDR3 DNA reads TGCGCCAGCAGCCAAGTGGGACTAGCGTCCAGCACAGATACGCAGTATTTT. This gives the protein CASSQVGLASSTDTQYF. The rearrangement joins TRBV4-3 to TRBJ2-3, with 10 bases that match TRBD2. With V trimmed by 1 base and J by 0 bases, 4 bases remained unmatched. This CDR3 has 17 residues. Germline assignment: CDR1 LGHNA and CDR2 YSLEER.

The V call is TRBV25-1, the J call TRBJ2-7, with 8 bases fitting TRBD1. Germline CDR1 reads MGHDK; CDR2 reads SYGVNS. V was clipped by 0 bases and J by 7 bases; unmatched bases: 11. This CDR3 is built from 16 residues. CDR3 residues: CASSEYRAGGPREQYF. CDR3 DNA: TGTGCCAGCAGTGAATATAGGGCAGGGGGCCCGAGAGAGCAGTACTTC.

On this clone itself: Sequence at one end of the junction differs from germline and may be a read error. This chain connects TRBV27 to TRBJ1-6; tentative D call: TRBD1 (5 bases). From germline, CDR1 is MNHEY and CDR2 SMNVEV (reference sequence). CDR3 size: 11 residues. This CDR3 reads CASLGGGGTYF. CDR3 coding DNA: TGTGCCAGCCTTGGGGGGGGTGGAACCTACTTT.

V and J are TRBV5-5 and TRBJ2-1, with 7 positions matching TRBD2. Germline trimming cut 2 bases from V and 8 bases from J; bases unmatched to any gene: 7. Germline CDR1 is SGHKS and CDR2 is YYEKEE (reference sequence). The CDR3 spans 14 residues. The CDR3: CASSFGGELHEQFF. The CDR3 DNA sequence: TGTGCCAGCAGCTTTGGGGGGGAGCTACATGAGCAGTTCTTC.

In this sample, this clone turned up once. V gene TRBV19 combines with J gene TRBJ2-7; the D gene is possibly TRBD1 (5 bases). The CDR3 totals 14 residues. The V gene's germline CDR1 is LNHDA and CDR2 SQIVND (reference sequence). V lost 5 bases, J lost 2 bases, and 13 bases lay in between. The CDR3 DNA sequence: TGTGCCAGTAGTGGTGCGCCAGGGACCTACGAGCAGTACTTC. As protein: CASSGAPGTYEQYF.

The chain combines TRBV19 with TRBJ2-1, with 7 positions matching TRBD1. CDR3 size: 15 residues. The trim removed 6 bases at V and 2 bases at J, leaving 7 bases unmatched. The germline gives CDR1 LNHDA, CDR2 SQIVND (reference sequence). CDR3 nucleotide sequence: TGTGCCAGTAGGATTGACAGGGCAACCTACAATGAGCAGTTCTTC. This gives the protein CASRIDRATYNEQFF. The complete variable domain, with remaining parts taken from reference TRBV19 and TRBJ2-1, reads DGGITQSPKYLFRKEGQNVTLSCEQNLNHDAMYWYRQDPGQGLRLIYYSQIVNDFQKGDIAEGYSVSREKKESFPLTVTSAQKNPTAFYLCASRIDRATYNEQFFGPGTRLTVL.

The V gene is TRBV7-6, the J gene TRBJ1-4, with 9 bases aligning to TRBD1. The CDR3 has 15 residues. The V gene end was trimmed by 1 base and the J gene end by 5 bases; junction bases not matched to a gene: 2. The germline gives CDR1 SGHVS, CDR2 FNYEAQ. Written as DNA, the CDR3 is TGTGCCAGCAGCTTAGGGGGACAGGGAAATGAAAAACTGTTTTTT. Its translation is CASSLGGQGNEKLFF.

The chain links TRBV9 to TRBJ1-2, with TRBD1 matching over 7 bases. Germline-derived CDR1 and CDR2 are SGDLS and YYNGEE. CDR3 length: 13 amino acids. The V gene end was trimmed by 0 bases and the J gene end by 5 bases; junction bases not matched to a gene: 1. The CDR3, as DNA: TGTGCCAGCAGCGTAGAGGGGGCTTATGGCTACACCTTC. Its translation is CASSVEGAYGYTF.